One and the same sample provided the 9 T cell receptor beta chains below, sequenced in a study of technical replicates of blood from a handful of donors (dated by TCRdb to 2017 to 2019). Libraries were made using the immunoSEQ multiplex PCR assay. Imported from immuneACCESS, the table was reduced by TCRdb to in-frame sequences with V and J called. These copies leave out some clones; in studies compared against another copy, an unresolved V gene accounts for under half, and the cause of the remainder is not known. The sample table holds roughly 73,000 clones, of which around 93% were seen once. The ten largest clones capture approximately 0.24% of the sample. The source material was T cells isolated from PBMCs. Every receptor here comes from a human donor in good health.

The rearrangement joins TRBV13 to TRBJ1-2, with a possible D match to TRBD1 (5 bases). Germline V CDR1 and CDR2: PRHDT, FYEKMQ (reference sequence). Trimming stripped 3 bases from V and 5 bases from J, with 13 bases between. The CDR3 extends over 14 amino acids. The chain's CDR3 is CASSFRQQSYGYTF. CDR3 DNA sequence: TGTGCCAGCAGCTTCCGACAGCAATCATATGGCTACACCTTC.

This chain uses TRBV5-1 with TRBJ2-3; D may be TRBD1 (6 bases). The length of the CDR3 is 13 residues. Trimming took 4 bases from V and 0 from J, leaving 6 bases between them. CDR1 SGHRS and CDR2 YFSETQ come from the germline V gene. CDR3 protein: CASSQGSTDTQYF. The CDR3 DNA reads as TGCGCCAGCAGCCAGGGGAGCACAGATACGCAGTATTTT.

This rearrangement joins TRBV6-1 to TRBJ2-5, with D possibly being TRBD1 (5 bases). This CDR3 is built from 15 residues. In germline, CDR1 is MNHNS, CDR2 SASEGT. The V end was cut by 2 bases, the J end by 4 bases, with 14 bases between. The CDR3 region is CASSERVGERETQYF. CDR3 nucleotides: TGTGCCAGCAGTGAAAGGGTAGGGGAACGAGAGACCCAGTACTTC.

The V gene is TRBV7-9, the J gene TRBJ2-4, with unresolved D. The CDR3 covers 12 residues. The germline V and J ends were trimmed by 3 bases and 5 bases, with 5 bases remaining between them. Germline V gene lookup returns CDR1 SEHNR and CDR2 FQNEAQ (reference sequence). CDR3 sequence reads: CASSFAENIQYF. DNA for the CDR3: TGTGCCAGCAGCTTCGCAGAAAACATTCAGTACTTC. The entire variable domain, with the rest obtained from reference TRBV7-9 and TRBJ2-4, is as follows: DTGVSQNPRHKITKRGQNVTFRCDPISEHNRLYWYRQTLGQGPEFLTYFQNEAQLEKSRLLSDRFSAERPKGSFSTLEIQRTEQGDSAMYLCASSFAENIQYFGAGTRLSVL.

The chain couples TRBV19 to TRBJ2-7, with 7 bases fitting TRBD1. V lost 3 bases and J lost 6; bases outside the gene matches: 8. Per germline, CDR1 LNHDA and CDR2 SQIVND (reference sequence). This CDR3 spans 14 amino acids. CDR3 bases: TGTGCCAGTAGTATCGGGACAGCGATAGGCGAGCAGTACTTC. This translates into CASSIGTAIGEQYF.

This chain joins TRBV18 and TRBJ1-2; no definite D call. The CDR3 runs to 14 residues. V lost 3 bases to trimming and J lost 5 bases, with 13 bases between them. The germline V gene has CDR1 KGHSH and CDR2 LQKENI. The CDR3 spells CASSPSRLGYGYTF. CDR3 DNA sequence: TGTGCCAGCTCACCTTCGAGGCTTGGATATGGCTACACCTTC.

The chain employs TRBV2 and TRBJ1-5; 7 bases map to TRBD1. The V gene end was trimmed by 3 bases and the J gene end by 1 base; junction bases not matched to a gene: 6. The germline CDR1 and CDR2 sequences are SNHLY and FYNNEI. There are 16 residues in the CDR3. DNA of the CDR3: TGTGCCAGCAGTGACCGACAGGGATTGAGCAATCAGCCCCAGCATTTT. It is translated as CASSDRQGLSNQPQHF.

The rearrangement links TRBV5-1 to TRBJ2-2; 7 nucleotides align to TRBD2. CDR3 length equals 15 residues. Germline V lookup: CDR1 SGHRS, CDR2 YFSETQ. The trim removed 5 bases at V and 2 bases at J, leaving 6 bases unmatched. The CDR3 DNA reads TGCGCCAGCAGTGTCAGCGGGGTTAACACCGGGGAGCTGTTTTTT. It codes for CASSVSGVNTGELFF.

J is TRBJ2-5 and V is TRBV4-2; perhaps TRBD1 as D (5 bases). In germline, CDR1 is LGHNA, CDR2 YNFKEQ. V dropped 0 bases and J dropped 1 base, with 6 bases sitting between them. CDR3 size: 14 residues. CDR3 sequence (DNA): TGTGCCAGCAGCCAAGACAGGGCCCAAGAGACCCAGTACTTC. This gives the protein CASSQDRAQETQYF.